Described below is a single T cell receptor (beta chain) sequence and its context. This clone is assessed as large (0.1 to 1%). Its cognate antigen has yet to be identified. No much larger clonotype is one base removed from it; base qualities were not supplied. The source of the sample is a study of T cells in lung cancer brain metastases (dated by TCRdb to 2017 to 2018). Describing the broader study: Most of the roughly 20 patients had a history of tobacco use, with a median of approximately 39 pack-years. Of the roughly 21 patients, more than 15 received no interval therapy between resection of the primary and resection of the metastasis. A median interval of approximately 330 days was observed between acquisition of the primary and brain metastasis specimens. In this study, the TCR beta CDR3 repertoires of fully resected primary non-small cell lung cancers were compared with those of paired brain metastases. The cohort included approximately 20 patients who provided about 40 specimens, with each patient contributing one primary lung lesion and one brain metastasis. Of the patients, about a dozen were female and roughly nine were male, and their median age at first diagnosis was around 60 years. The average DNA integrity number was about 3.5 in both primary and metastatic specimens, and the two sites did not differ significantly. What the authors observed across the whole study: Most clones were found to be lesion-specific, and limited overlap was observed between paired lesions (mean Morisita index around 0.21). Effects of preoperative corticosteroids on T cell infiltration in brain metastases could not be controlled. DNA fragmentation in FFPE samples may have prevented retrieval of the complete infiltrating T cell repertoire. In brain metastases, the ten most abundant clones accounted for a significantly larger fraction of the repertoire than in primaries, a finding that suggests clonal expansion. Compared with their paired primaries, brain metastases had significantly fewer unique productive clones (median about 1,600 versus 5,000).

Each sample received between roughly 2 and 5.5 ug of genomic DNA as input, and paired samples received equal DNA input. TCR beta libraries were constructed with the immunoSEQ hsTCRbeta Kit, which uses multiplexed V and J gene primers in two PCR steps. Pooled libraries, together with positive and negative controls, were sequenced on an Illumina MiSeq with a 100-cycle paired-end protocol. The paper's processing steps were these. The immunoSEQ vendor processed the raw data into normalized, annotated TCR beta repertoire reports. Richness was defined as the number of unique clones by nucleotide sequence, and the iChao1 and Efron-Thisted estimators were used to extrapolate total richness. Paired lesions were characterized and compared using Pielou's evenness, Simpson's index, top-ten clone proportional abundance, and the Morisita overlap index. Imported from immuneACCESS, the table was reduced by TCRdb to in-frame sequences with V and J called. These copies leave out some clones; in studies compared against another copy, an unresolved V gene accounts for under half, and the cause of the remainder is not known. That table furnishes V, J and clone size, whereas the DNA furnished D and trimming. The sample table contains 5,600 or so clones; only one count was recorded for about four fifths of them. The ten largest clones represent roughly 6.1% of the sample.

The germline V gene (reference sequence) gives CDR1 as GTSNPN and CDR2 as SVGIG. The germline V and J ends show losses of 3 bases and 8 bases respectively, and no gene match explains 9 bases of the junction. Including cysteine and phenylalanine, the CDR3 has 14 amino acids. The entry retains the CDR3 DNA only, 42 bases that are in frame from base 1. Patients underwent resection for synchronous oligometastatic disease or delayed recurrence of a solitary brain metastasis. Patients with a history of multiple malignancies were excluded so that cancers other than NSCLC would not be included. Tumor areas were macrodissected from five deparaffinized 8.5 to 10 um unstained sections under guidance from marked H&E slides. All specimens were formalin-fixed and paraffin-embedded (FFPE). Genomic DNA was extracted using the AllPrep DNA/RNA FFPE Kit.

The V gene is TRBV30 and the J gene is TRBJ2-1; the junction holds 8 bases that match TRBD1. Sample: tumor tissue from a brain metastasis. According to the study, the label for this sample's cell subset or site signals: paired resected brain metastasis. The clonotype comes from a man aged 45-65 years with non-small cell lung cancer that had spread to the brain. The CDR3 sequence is CAWSLLTGVDEQFF. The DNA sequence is TGTGCCTGGAGCCTCTTGACAGGGGTGGATGAGCAGTTCTTC.